Sequencing of this T cell receptor beta chain was carried out in a study of read filtering for tumor transcriptome and immune sequencing. Study observations and caveats: The CD138-negative fraction was mixed bone marrow immune cells, not pure T cells.

This library used around 0.4 ug RNA and molecular barcoded adaptors spanning alpha/delta and beta/gamma chains. MiXCR, applied by TCRdb to the reads, yields one record per CDR3 protein. The sample has some 120,000 distinct CDR3 sequences; 10% to 15% are singletons. This clonotype was seen repeatedly, ten times or more. Its antigen is currently unknown. Specimen: a population of CD138-negative cells sorted from bone marrow. The TCR was taken from a donor aged 40 or over with multiple myeloma.

DNA for the CDR3: TGCAGCGTTGAGGCAGGTCTAGGGGAGACCCAGTACTTC. Its translation: CSVEAGLGETQYF. The rearrangement links TRBV29-1 to TRBJ2-5; no definite D call. Trimming pared 3 bases from V and 5 bases from J, leaving 13 bases between. This CDR3 is built from 13 residues. Germline CDR1 and CDR2: SQVTM and ANQGSEA.